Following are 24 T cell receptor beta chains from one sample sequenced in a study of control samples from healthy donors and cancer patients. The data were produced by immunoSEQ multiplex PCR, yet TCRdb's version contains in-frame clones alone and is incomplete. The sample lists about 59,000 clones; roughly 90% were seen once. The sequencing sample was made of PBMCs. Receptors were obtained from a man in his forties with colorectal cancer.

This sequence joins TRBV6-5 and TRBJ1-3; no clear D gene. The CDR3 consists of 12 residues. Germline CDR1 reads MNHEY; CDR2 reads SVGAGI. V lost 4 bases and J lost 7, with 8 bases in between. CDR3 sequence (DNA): TGTGCCAGCAGTTCAACGGGGAACACCATATATTTT. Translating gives CASSSTGNTIYF.

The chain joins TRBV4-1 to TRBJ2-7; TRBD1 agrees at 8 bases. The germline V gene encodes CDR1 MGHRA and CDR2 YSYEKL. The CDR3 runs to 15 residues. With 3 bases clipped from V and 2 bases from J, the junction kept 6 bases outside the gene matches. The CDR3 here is CASSQGTGGTYEQYF. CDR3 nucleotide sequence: TGCGCCAGCAGCCAGGGGACAGGCGGGACCTACGAGCAGTACTTC.

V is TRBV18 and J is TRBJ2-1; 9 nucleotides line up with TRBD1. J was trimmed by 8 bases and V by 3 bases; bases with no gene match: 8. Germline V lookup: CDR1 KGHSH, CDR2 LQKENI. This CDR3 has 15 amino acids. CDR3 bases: TGTGCCAGCTCACCTAGGGACAGGGAGATCCATGAGCAGTTCTTC. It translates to CASSPRDREIHEQFF.

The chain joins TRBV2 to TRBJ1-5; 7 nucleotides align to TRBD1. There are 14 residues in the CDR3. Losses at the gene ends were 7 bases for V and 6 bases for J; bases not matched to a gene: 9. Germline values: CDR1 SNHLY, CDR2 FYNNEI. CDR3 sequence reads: CASNSDRSRQPQHF. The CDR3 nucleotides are TGTGCCAGCAATTCGGACAGGTCGCGTCAGCCCCAGCATTTT.

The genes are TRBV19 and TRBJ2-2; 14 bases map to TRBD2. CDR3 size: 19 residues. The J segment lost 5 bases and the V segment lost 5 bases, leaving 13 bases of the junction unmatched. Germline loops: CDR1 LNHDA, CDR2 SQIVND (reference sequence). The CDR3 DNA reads TGTGCCAGTAGTCCCTGGACTAGCGGGGGGACTCTCAGAACCGGGGAGCTGTTTTTT. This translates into CASSPWTSGGTLRTGELFF.

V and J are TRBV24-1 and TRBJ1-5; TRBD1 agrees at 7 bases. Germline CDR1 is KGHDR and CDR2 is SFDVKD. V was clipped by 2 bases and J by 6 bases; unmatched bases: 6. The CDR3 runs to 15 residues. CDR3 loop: CATSDYRGGIQPQHF. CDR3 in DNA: TGTGCCACCAGTGATTACAGGGGAGGGATTCAGCCCCAGCATTTT.

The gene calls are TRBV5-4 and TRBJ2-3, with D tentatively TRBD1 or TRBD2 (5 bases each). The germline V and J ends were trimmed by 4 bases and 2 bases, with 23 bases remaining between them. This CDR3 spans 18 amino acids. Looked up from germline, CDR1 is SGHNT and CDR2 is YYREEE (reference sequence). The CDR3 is CASSPRLQGPLFTDTQYF. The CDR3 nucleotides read TGTGCCAGCAGCCCCCGGCTTCAGGGACCACTGTTCACAGATACGCAGTATTTT. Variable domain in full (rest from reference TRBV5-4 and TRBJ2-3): ETGVTQSPTHLIKTRGQQVTLRCSSQSGHNTVSWYQQALGQGPQFIFQYYREEENGRGNFPPRFSGLQFPNYSSELNVNALELDDSALYLCASSPRLQGPLFTDTQYFGPGTRLTVL.

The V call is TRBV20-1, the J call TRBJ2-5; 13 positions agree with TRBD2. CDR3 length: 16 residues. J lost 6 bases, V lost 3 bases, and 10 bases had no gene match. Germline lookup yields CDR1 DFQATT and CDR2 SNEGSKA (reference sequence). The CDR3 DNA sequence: TGCAGTGCTAGTCCCGGTACTAGCGGGGGGGCGAAGACCCAGTACTTC. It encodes CSASPGTSGGAKTQYF.

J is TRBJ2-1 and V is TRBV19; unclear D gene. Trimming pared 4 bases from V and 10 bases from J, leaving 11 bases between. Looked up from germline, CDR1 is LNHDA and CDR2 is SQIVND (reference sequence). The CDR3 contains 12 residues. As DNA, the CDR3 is TGTGCCAGTAGTACAAATCGGGCCGAGCAGTTCTTC. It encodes CASSTNRAEQFF.

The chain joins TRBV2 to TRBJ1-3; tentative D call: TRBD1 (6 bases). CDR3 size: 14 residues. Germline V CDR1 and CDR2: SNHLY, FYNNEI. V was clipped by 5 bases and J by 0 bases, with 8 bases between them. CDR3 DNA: TGTGCCAGCAGTTCGACAGGCTCTGGAAACACCATATATTTT. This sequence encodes CASSSTGSGNTIYF.

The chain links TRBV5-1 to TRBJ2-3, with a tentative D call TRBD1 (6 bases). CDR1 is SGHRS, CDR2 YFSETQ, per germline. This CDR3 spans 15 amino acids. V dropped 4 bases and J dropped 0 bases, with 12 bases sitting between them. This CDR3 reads CASSLRTDSTDTQYF. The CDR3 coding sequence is TGCGCCAGCAGCCTGAGGACAGATAGCACAGATACGCAGTATTTT.

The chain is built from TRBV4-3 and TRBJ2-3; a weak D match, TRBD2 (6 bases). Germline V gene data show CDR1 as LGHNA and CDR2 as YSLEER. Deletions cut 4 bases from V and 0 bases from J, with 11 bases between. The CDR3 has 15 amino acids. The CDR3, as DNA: TGCGCCAGCAGCCCCGGGACTGCTAGCACAGATACGCAGTATTTT. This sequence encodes CASSPGTASTDTQYF.

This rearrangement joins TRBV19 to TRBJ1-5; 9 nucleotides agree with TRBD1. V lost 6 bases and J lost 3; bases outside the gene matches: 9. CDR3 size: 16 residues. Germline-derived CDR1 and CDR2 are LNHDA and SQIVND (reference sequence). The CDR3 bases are TGTGCCAGTAGCACCTTGGGGACAGGGTACAATCAGCCCCAGCATTTT. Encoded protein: CASSTLGTGYNQPQHF.

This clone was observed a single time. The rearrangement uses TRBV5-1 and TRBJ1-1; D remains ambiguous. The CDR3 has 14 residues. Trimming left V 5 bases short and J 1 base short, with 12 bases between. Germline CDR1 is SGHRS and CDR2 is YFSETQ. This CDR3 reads CASRDVRANTEAFF. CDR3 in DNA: TGCGCCAGCAGGGACGTAAGGGCGAACACTGAAGCTTTCTTT.

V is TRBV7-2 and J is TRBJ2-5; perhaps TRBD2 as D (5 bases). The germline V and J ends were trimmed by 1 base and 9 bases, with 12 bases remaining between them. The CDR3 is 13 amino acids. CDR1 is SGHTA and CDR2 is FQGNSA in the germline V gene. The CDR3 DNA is TGTGCCAGCAGCTTAGGCCCCCTGGAGGCCCAGTACTTC. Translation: CASSLGPLEAQYF.

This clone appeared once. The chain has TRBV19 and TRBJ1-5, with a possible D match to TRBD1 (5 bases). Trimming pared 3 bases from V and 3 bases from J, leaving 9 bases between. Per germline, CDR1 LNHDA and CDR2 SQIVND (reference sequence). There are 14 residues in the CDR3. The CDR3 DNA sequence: TGTGCCAGTAGTATGTCCAGGGACAATCAGCCCCAGCATTTT. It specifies CASSMSRDNQPQHF.

The CDR3 reads CASSADSEGEKLFF. CDR3 DNA: TGTGCCAGCAGCGCTGACTCCGAGGGCGAAAAACTGTTTTTT. This chain links TRBV7-9 with TRBJ1-4; D not resolved. Trimming took 5 bases from V and 8 from J, leaving 15 bases between them. The CDR3 has 14 amino acids. Germline V gene sequence: CDR1 SEHNR, CDR2 FQNEAQ (reference sequence). Using reference TRBV7-9 and TRBJ1-4 for the parts outside the CDR3, the full variable domain is DTGVSQNPRHKITKRGQNVTFRCDPISEHNRLYWYRQTLGQGPEFLTYFQNEAQLEKSRLLSDRFSAERPKGSFSTLEIQRTEQGDSAMYLCASSADSEGEKLFFGSGTQLSVL.

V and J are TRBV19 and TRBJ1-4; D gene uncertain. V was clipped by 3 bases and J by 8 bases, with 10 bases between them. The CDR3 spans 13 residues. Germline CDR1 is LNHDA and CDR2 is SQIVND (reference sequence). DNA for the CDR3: TGTGCCAGTAGTATTGGAGGGTTCGAAAAACTGTTTTTT. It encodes CASSIGGFEKLFF.

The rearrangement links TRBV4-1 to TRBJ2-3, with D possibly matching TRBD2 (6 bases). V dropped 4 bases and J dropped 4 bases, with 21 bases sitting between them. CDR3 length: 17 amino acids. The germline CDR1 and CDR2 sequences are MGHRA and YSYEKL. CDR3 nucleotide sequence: TGCGCCAGCAGCCCTTTCGGAGGACGAGGGGAGGCAGATACGCAGTATTTT. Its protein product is CASSPFGGRGEADTQYF.

This chain's CDR3 is CASTRGRGPNQPQHF. The CDR3 nucleotides read TGTGCCAGTACGAGGGGCAGGGGGCCGAATCAGCCCCAGCATTTT. V and J are TRBV19 and TRBJ1-5, with 8 bases lining up with TRBD1. Germline trimming cut 7 bases from V and 4 bases from J; bases unmatched to any gene: 9. Germline CDR1 is LNHDA and CDR2 is SQIVND (reference sequence). The CDR3 has 15 residues.

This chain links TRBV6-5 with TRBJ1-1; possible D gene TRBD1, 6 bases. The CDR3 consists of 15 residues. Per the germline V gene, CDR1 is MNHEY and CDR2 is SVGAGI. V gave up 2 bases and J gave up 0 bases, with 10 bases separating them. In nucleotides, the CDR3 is TGTGCCAGCAGTTACGGGGGCACCATGAACACTGAAGCTTTCTTT. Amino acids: CASSYGGTMNTEAFF.

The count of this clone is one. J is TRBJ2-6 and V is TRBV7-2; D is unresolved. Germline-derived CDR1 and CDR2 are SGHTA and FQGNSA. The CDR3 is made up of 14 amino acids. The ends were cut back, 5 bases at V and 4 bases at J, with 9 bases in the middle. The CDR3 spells CASSAYGGANVLTF. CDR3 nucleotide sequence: TGTGCCAGCAGCGCCTACGGGGGGGCCAACGTCCTGACTTTC.

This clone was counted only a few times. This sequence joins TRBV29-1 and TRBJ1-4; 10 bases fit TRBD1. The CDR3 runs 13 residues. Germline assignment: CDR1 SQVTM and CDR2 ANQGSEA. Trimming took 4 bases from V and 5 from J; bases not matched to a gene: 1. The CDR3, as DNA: TGCAGCGTTGGGGGACAGGGGAATGAAAAACTGTTTTTT. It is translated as CSVGGQGNEKLFF.

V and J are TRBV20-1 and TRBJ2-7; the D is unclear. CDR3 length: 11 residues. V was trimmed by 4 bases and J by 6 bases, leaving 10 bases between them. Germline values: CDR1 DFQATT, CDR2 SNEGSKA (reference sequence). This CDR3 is CSANLVGEQYF. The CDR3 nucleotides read TGCAGTGCTAACTTGGTGGGCGAGCAGTACTTC.